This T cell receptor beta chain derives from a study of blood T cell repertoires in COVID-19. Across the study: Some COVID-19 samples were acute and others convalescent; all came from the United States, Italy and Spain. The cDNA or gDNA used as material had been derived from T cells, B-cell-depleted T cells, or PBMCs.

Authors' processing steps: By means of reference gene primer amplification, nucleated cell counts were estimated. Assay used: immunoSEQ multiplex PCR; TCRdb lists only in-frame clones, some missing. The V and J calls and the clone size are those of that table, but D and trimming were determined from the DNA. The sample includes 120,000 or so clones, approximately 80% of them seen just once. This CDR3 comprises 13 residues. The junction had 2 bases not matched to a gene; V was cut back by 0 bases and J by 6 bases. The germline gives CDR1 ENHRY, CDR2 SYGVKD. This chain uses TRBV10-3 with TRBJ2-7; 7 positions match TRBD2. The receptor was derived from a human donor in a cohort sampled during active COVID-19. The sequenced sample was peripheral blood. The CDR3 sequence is CAISESGGIEQYF. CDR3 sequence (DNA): TGTGCCATCAGTGAGTCGGGGGGGATCGAGCAGTACTTC.